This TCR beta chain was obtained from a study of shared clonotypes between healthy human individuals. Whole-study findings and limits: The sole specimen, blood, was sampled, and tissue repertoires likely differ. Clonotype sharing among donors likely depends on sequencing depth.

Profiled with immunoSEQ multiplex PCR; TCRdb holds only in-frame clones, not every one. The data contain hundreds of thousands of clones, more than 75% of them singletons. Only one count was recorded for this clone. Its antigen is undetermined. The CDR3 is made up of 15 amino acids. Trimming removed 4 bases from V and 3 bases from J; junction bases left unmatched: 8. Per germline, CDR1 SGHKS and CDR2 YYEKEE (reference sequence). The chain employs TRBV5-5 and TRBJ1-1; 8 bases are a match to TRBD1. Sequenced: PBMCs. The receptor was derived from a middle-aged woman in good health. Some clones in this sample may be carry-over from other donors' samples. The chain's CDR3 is CASSPGTGSHTEAFF. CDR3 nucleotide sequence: TGTGCCAGCAGCCCGGGGACAGGATCGCACACTGAAGCTTTCTTT.